The T cell receptor (beta chain) described here comes from a study of T cell responses to AZD1222 COVID-19 vaccine. TCRdb's copy holds only in-frame clones and misses some; the assay was immunoSEQ multiplex PCR. The profile shows 95,000 to 120,000 clones, about 92% of them singletons. CDR1 and CDR2 (germline): MNHEY, SMNVEV (reference sequence). The CDR3 is 13 amino acids. Trimming shortened V by 4 bases and J by 7 bases, and 13 bases separated the two germline ends. This clone was seen once. Its antigen remains unknown. General observations from the study: Baseline seropositivity occurred in only 5 to 7 AZD1222 recipients. The study found Spike-specific TCR breadth and depth rose after two AZD1222 doses. Repertoire sampling happened only post peak T cell response. Mostly white British, mostly female donors; authors suggested clonal diversity may be underestimated.

The source was peripheral blood, collected on day 0 of MenACWY control vaccination. The chain couples TRBV27 to TRBJ1-2, with D maybe TRBD1 (6 bases). The clonotype was recovered from an adult in good health. CDR3 DNA sequence: TGTGCCAGCAGTTACGCCGGACAGCCTGGCTACACCTTC. Translating gives CASSYAGQPGYTF.